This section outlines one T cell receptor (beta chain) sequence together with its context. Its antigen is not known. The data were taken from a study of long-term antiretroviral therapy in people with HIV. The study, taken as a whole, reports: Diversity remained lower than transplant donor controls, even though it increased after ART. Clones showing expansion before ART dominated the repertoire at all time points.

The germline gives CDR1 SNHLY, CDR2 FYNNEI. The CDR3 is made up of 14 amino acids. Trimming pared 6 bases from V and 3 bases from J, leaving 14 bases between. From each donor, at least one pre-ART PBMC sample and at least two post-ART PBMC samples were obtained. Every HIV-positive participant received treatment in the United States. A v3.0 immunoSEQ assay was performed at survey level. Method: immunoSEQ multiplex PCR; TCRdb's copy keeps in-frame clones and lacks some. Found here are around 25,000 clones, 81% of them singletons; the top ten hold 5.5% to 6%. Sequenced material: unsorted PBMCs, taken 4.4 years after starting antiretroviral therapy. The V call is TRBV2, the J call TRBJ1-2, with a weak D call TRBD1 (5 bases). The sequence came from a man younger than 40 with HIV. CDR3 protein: CASRADSNDYGYTF. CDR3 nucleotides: TGTGCCAGCAGAGCAGACAGTAATGACTATGGCTACACCTTC.